Below, 23 T cell receptor beta chains from the same sample are listed, as sequenced in a study of blood T cell repertoires in COVID-19. Some clones are missing from TCRdb's copy, which holds only in-frame ones; the method was immunoSEQ multiplex PCR. The sample holds 30,000 to 35,000 clones, approximately 88% seen once. Material: peripheral blood. Receptor source: a man in his sixties with active COVID-19.

This clone was detected only once. The rearrangement uses TRBV28 and TRBJ1-3; D remains unclear. The CDR3 loop spans 13 amino acids. Trimming shortened V by 6 bases and J by 2 bases, and 8 bases separated the two germline ends. The V gene's germline CDR1 is MDHEN and CDR2 SYDVKM. CDR3 in amino acids: CASSRFPGNTIYF. In DNA form, the CDR3 reads TGTGCCAGCAGCCGTTTTCCTGGAAACACCATATATTTT.

The chain combines TRBV4-2 with TRBJ2-7; 13 nucleotides agree with TRBD2. V was clipped by 1 base and J by 2 bases; unmatched bases: 5. The germline gives CDR1 LGHNA, CDR2 YNFKEQ. CDR3 length equals 17 residues. CDR3 sequence: CASSQAPGLAGTYEQYF. In DNA, the CDR3 is TGTGCCAGCAGCCAAGCTCCGGGACTAGCGGGAACCTACGAGCAGTACTTC.

In its sample, this clone was seen once. The chain has TRBV5-1 and TRBJ1-1; no clear D. V lost 0 bases and J 6 bases, leaving 12 bases between the germline ends. Per germline, CDR1 SGHRS and CDR2 YFSETQ. CDR3 length: 14 residues. CDR3 DNA: TGCGCCAGCAGCTTGGCCACGGGAAAATCTGAAGCTTTCTTT. Translation gives CASSLATGKSEAFF.

The rearrangement uses TRBV24-1 and TRBJ1-5, with D possibly being TRBD1 (5 bases). Germline values: CDR1 KGHDR, CDR2 SFDVKD. V shed 4 bases and J shed 7 bases, with 10 bases lying between them. The CDR3 spans 13 residues. The CDR3 protein is CATSDQGGQPQHF. The DNA for the CDR3 is TGTGCCACCAGTGACCAGGGAGGCCAGCCCCAGCATTTT.

The chain employs TRBV7-8 and TRBJ2-3, with TRBD2 matching over 12 bases. The CDR3 is 20 residues long. Germline V gene lookup returns CDR1 SGHVS and CDR2 FQNEAQ. The V segment lost 1 base and the J segment 0 bases; nucleotides outside the gene matches: 11. The CDR3 reads CASSLDLAGGTISSTDTQYF. In nucleotides, the CDR3 is TGTGCCAGCAGCTTAGATCTAGCGGGAGGGACAATATCTAGCACAGATACGCAGTATTTT. The variable domain in full, with the rest retrieved from reference TRBV7-8 and TRBJ2-3, is GAGVSQSPRYKVAKRGQDVALRCDPISGHVSLFWYQQALGQGPEFLTYFQNEAQLDKSGLPSDRFFAERPEGSVSTLKIQRTQQEDSAVYLCASSLDLAGGTISSTDTQYFGPGTRLTVL.

This sequence joins TRBV24-1 and TRBJ1-5; a possible D gene is TRBD1 (5 bases). V gave up 3 bases and J gave up 4 bases, with 15 bases separating them. The germline V gene encodes CDR1 KGHDR and CDR2 SFDVKD. This CDR3 region has 16 residues. CDR3 coding DNA: TGTGCCACCAGTGATGCAGGGCAGCCGGTAAATCAGCCCCAGCATTTT. Protein: CATSDAGQPVNQPQHF.

The rearrangement uses TRBV27 and TRBJ2-1; TRBD2 matches 14 bases. The CDR3 has 16 residues. J gave up 7 bases and V 5 bases, and 7 bases lay outside the gene matches. Germline lookup yields CDR1 MNHEY and CDR2 SMNVEV (reference sequence). The chain's CDR3 is CASSIGTSGSWNEQFF. CDR3 DNA: TGTGCCAGCAGTATCGGGACTAGCGGGAGTTGGAATGAGCAGTTCTTC.

This chain connects TRBV4-1 to TRBJ2-3, with a tentative D call TRBD2 (6 bases). The CDR3 totals 18 residues. Trimming pared 0 bases from V and 8 bases from J, leaving 24 bases between. From germline, CDR1 is MGHRA and CDR2 YSYEKL. CDR3 protein: CASSQDHVGSPMGGTQYF. The CDR3 DNA sequence: TGCGCCAGCAGCCAAGATCACGTCGGGTCCCCTATGGGGGGTACGCAGTATTTT.

J is TRBJ2-7 and V is TRBV5-4, with D possibly being TRBD1 (5 bases). Germline V gene sequence: CDR1 SGHNT, CDR2 YYREEE (reference sequence). The V gene lost 1 base and the J gene lost 6 bases, with 11 bases spanning the gap. The CDR3 is 13 residues long. This CDR3 reads CASSLLGQGEQYF. The CDR3 DNA reads as TGTGCCAGCAGCTTGTTAGGCCAGGGCGAGCAGTACTTC.

This clone was observed once. The J gene is TRBJ2-5, the V gene TRBV18; 7 bases agree with TRBD1. Germline V gene data show CDR1 as KGHSH and CDR2 as LQKENI. The CDR3 has 16 residues. Trimming took 1 base from V and 2 from J; bases not matched to a gene: 7. CDR3 in amino acids: CASSPLSGQPQETQYF. In DNA, the CDR3 is TGTGCCAGCTCACCACTATCGGGACAGCCTCAAGAGACCCAGTACTTC.

The chain has TRBV3-1 (or the pseudogene TRBV3-2) and TRBJ2-5, with TRBD2 matching 8 bases. With 2 bases clipped from V and 2 bases from J, the junction kept 7 bases outside the gene matches. The CDR3 has 16 amino acids. The germline V gene encodes CDR1 LGHDT and CDR2 YNNKEL (reference sequence). CDR3 sequence (DNA): TGTGCCAGCAGCCAATCCCTGGCGGGAGGACAAGAGACCCAGTACTTC. It encodes CASSQSLAGGQETQYF.

The chain couples TRBV21-1 to TRBJ2-3; the D segment call TRBD2 is taken from the table without a DNA check. TRBV21-1 is listed as a pseudogene. The CDR3 loop spans 22 amino acids. The CDR3 DNA is TGTGCCAGCAGCAAATATGCCAGGACTAGCGGGAGTAACGACCATAGCACAGATACGCAGTATTTT. Encoded protein: CASSKYARTSGSNDHSTDTQYF.

This clone was found a few times. The genes are TRBV4-1 and TRBJ2-7; possible D gene TRBD1, 5 bases. This CDR3 has 15 amino acids. Germline CDR1 and CDR2: MGHRA and YSYEKL. V was clipped by 4 bases and J by 4 bases, with 17 bases between them. This CDR3 reads CASSPRIQGRYEQYF. CDR3 nucleotide sequence: TGCGCCAGCAGCCCCCGAATTCAGGGAAGGTACGAGCAGTACTTC.

V usage is TRBV7-8 and J usage is TRBJ1-1, with D uncertain. The length of the CDR3 is 13 residues. Looked up from germline, CDR1 is SGHVS and CDR2 is FQNEAQ. The germline V and J ends were trimmed by 8 bases and 1 base, with 11 bases remaining between them. The chain's CDR3 is CASGIPENTEAFF. DNA of the CDR3: TGTGCCAGCGGCATACCAGAGAACACTGAAGCTTTCTTT.

The chain joins TRBV3-1 (or the pseudogene TRBV3-2) to TRBJ1-6, with a possible D match to TRBD1 (6 bases). Germline V lookup: CDR1 LGHDT, CDR2 YNNKEL (reference sequence). CDR3 length: 16 residues. Trimming took off 1 base at V and 7 bases at J, with 14 bases between the two ends. The CDR3 protein is CASSQGLGARNSPLHF. The CDR3 DNA reads as TGTGCCAGCAGCCAAGGGCTGGGGGCGCGGAATTCACCCCTCCACTTT.

V gene TRBV9 combines with J gene TRBJ1-2; 7 nucleotides agree with TRBD1. V lost 2 bases to trimming and J lost 2 bases; unmatched junction nucleotides: 6. The CDR3 consists of 15 residues. The V gene's germline CDR1 is SGDLS and CDR2 YYNGEE. The CDR3 DNA sequence: TGTGCCAGCAGCGTCGGGACAGCAGGGAACTATGGCTACACCTTC. This sequence encodes CASSVGTAGNYGYTF.

The chain couples TRBV9 to TRBJ2-1; TRBD2 matches at 11 bases. This CDR3 region has 15 residues. CDR1 SGDLS and CDR2 YYNGEE come from the germline V gene. J lost 6 bases, V lost 1 base, and 3 bases had no gene match. This CDR3 is CASSVQLAGVNEQFF. In nucleotides, the CDR3 is TGTGCCAGCAGCGTACAACTAGCGGGAGTCAATGAGCAGTTCTTC.

J is TRBJ2-3 and V is TRBV19; 12 bases map to TRBD2. This CDR3 is built from 16 residues. V was pared by 6 bases and J by 5 bases, with 9 bases of the junction left unmatched. CDR1 LNHDA and CDR2 SQIVND come from the germline V gene (reference sequence). CDR3 DNA: TGTGCCAGTAGCACTCAGCCGGGACTAGCGGGAGATACGCAGTATTTT. This gives the protein CASSTQPGLAGDTQYF. The complete variable domain, with remaining parts taken from reference TRBV19 and TRBJ2-3, reads DGGITQSPKYLFRKEGQNVTLSCEQNLNHDAMYWYRQDPGQGLRLIYYSQIVNDFQKGDIAEGYSVSREKKESFPLTVTSAQKNPTAFYLCASSTQPGLAGDTQYFGPGTRLTVL.

The chain is built from TRBV3-1 (or the pseudogene TRBV3-2) and TRBJ2-7; no firm D call. The CDR3 totals 14 residues. V was pared by 1 base and J by 5 bases, with 12 bases between. The germline CDR1 and CDR2 sequences are LGHDT and YNNKEL (reference sequence). For the CDR3, the DNA is TGTGCCAGCAGCCAAGTCCAAGAGGCGGACGAGCAGTACTTC. It encodes CASSQVQEADEQYF.

V is TRBV7-6 and J is TRBJ2-3; 9 bases fit TRBD2. Trimming took 5 bases from V and 5 from J; bases not matched to a gene: 11. The CDR3 covers 16 residues. Germline-derived CDR1 and CDR2 are SGHVS and FNYEAQ. CDR3 amino acids: CASSTGSSGSRDTQYF. The CDR3 DNA reads as TGTGCCAGCAGCACCGGTAGTAGCGGGAGCCGAGATACGCAGTATTTT.

The genes are TRBV18 and TRBJ2-1; 9 nucleotides match TRBD2. After removal of 3 bases from V and 8 bases from J, the junction contained 8 bases not matched to a gene. The CDR3 is made up of 15 amino acids. Germline CDR1 reads KGHSH; CDR2 reads LQKENI. In DNA form, the CDR3 reads TGTGCCAGCTCACCGTTCGGCGGGAGGGGGGATGAGCAGTTCTTC. Its translation: CASSPFGGRGDEQFF.

V gene TRBV3-1 (or the pseudogene TRBV3-2) combines with J gene TRBJ2-1; TRBD2 agrees at 10 bases. The CDR3 is 15 amino acids. V lost 2 bases, J lost 5 bases, and 3 bases stayed unmatched. CDR1 is LGHDT and CDR2 is YNNKEL in the germline V gene (reference sequence). CDR3 protein: CASSQRTSGNNEQFF. CDR3 nucleotide sequence: TGTGCCAGCAGCCAAAGGACTAGCGGTAACAATGAGCAGTTCTTC.

V gene TRBV29-1 combines with J gene TRBJ2-5; D remains unclear. The ends were cut back, 1 base at V and 1 base at J, with 7 bases in the middle. The CDR3 consists of 13 residues. CDR1 is SQVTM and CDR2 is ANQGSEA in the germline V gene. Here the CDR3 reads CSVEGGVQETQYF. CDR3 nucleotides: TGCAGCGTTGAAGGAGGCGTCCAAGAGACCCAGTACTTC.